The entry below describes one T cell receptor (beta chain). The target antigen is unknown. V was cut by 5 bases and J by 3 bases, with 10 bases left in between. The CDR3 loop spans 13 amino acids. Germline V CDR1 and CDR2: WNHNN, SYGVQD (reference sequence). Profiling relied on immunoSEQ multiplex PCR, and the TCRdb table lists in-frame clones only, not all of them. The data contain about 150,000 clones, about 89% of them seen just once; the ten biggest clones take up 2.5% to 4%. These data belong to a study of cytomegalovirus exposure and HLA in healthy donors. For the study at large: The 95 to 150 validation repertoires used a platform that matched the one used for the 666 first-cohort repertoires, as a later analysis reported.

The validation cohort, a group of 120 or so subjects, included the donors and was separate from the approximately 700-subject first cohort. Regarding the study as a whole: Associated with cytomegalovirus, according to the listing, were 170 or so TCR beta chains. First-cohort TCR clusters were later found to tend to co-occur in the approximately 110 validation repertoires.

This TCR was sampled from a woman younger than 30 in good health and CMV-seropositive. Sequenced input: PBMCs. This chain connects TRBV10-1 to TRBJ2-5, with D maybe TRBD2 (6 bases). CDR3 nucleotides: TGCGCCAGCAGTTCCGGGAGAGAAGAGACCCAGTACTTC. Amino acids: CASSSGREETQYF.